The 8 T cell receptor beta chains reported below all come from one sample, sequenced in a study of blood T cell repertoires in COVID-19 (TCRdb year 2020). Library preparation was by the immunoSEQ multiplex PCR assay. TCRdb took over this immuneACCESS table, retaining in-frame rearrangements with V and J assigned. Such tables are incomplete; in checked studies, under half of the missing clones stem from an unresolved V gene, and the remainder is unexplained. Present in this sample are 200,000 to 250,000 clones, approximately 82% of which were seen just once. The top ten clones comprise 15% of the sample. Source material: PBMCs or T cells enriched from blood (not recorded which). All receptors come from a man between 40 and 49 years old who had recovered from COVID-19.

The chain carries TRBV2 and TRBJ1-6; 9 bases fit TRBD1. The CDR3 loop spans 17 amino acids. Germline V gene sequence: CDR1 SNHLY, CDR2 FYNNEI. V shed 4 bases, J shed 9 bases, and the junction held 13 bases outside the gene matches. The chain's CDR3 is CASSAIPGTGRFSPLHF. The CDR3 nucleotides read TGTGCCAGCAGTGCCATACCCGGGACAGGGAGGTTTTCACCCCTCCACTTT.

CDR3 amino acids: CASSPGDFGGVDEQFF. CDR3 in DNA: TGTGCCAGCAGCCCGGGCGATTTCGGGGGAGTAGATGAGCAGTTCTTC. The chain recombines TRBV7-9 with TRBJ2-1, with D possibly TRBD2 on 6 matching bases. V was trimmed by 5 bases and J by 8 bases, leaving 22 bases between them. Per the germline V gene, CDR1 is SEHNR and CDR2 is FQNEAQ (reference sequence). This CDR3 region has 16 residues.

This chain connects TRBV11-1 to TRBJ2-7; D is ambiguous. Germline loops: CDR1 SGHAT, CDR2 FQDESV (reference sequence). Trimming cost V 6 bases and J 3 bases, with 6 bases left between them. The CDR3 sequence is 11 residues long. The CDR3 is CASSHSYEQYF. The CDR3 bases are TGTGCCAGCAGTCACAGCTACGAGCAGTACTTC.

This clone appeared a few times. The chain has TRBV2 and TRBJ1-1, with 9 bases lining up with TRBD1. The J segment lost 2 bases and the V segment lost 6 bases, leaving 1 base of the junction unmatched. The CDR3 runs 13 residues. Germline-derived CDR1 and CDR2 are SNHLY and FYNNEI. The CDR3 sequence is CASRGQGNTEAFF. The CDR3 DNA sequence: TGTGCCAGCAGGGGACAGGGAAACACTGAAGCTTTCTTT.

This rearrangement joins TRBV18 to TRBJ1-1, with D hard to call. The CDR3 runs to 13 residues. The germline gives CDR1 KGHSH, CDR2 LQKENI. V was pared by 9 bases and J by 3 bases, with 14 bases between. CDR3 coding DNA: TGTGCCAGTTCTTACGGGGAAGACACTGAAGCTTTCTTT. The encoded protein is CASSYGEDTEAFF.

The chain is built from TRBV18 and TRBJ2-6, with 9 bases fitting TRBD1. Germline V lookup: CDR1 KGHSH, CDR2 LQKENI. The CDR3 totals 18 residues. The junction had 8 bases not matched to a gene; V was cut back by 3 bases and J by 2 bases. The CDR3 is CASSPTRDRATGANVLTF. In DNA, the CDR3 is TGTGCCAGCTCACCGACTAGGGACAGGGCGACTGGGGCCAACGTCCTGACTTTC.

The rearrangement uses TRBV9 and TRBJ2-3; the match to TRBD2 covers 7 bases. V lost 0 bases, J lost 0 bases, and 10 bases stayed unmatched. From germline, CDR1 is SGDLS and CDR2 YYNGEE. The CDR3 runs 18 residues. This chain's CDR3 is CASSVVGGSSGSTDTQYF. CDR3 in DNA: TGTGCCAGCAGCGTAGTAGGAGGGTCTAGCGGTAGCACAGATACGCAGTATTTT.

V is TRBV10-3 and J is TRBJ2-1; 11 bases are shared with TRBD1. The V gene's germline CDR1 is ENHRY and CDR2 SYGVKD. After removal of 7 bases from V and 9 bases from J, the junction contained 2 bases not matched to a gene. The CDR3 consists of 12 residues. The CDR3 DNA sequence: TGTGCCATCACCGGGACAGGGGGTGAGCAGTTCTTC. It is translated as CAITGTGGEQFF.